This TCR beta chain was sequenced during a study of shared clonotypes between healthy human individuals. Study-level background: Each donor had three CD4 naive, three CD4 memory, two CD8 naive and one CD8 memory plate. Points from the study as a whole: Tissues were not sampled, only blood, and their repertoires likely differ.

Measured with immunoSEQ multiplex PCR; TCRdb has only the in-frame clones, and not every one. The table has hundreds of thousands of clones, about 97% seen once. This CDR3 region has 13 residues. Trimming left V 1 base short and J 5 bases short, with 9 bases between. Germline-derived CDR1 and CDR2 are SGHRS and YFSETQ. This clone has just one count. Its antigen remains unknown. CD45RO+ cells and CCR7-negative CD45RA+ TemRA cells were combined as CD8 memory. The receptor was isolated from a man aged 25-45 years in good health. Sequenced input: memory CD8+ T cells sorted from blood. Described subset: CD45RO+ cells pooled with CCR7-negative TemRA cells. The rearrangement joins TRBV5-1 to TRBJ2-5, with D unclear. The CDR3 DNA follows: TGCGCCAGCAGCTTGCCCGGGCAGGAGACCCAGTACTTC. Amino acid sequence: CASSLPGQETQYF.